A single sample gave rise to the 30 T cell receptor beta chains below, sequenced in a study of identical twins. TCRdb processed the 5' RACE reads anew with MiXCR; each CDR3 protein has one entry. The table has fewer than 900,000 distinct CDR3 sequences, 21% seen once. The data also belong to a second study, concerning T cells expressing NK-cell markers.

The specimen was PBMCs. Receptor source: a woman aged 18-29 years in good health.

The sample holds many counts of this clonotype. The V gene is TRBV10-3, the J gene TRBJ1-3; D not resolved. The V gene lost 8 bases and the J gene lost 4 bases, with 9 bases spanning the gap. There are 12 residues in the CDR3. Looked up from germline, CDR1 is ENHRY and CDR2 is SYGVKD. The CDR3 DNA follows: TGTGCCATCGGGGATTTCGGAAACACCATATATTTT. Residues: CAIGDFGNTIYF.

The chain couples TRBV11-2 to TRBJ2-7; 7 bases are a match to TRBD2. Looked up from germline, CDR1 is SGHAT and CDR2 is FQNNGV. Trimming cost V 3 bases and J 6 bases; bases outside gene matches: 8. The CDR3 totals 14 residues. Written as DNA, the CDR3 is TGTGCCAGCAGCTTTAGGGACTACTCGTCCGAGCAGTACTTC. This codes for CASSFRDYSSEQYF.

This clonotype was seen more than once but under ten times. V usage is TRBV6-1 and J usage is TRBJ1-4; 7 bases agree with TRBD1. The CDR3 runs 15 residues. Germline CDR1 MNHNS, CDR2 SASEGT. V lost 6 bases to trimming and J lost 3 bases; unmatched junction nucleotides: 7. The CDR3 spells CASRTRDSANEKLFF. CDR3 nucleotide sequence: TGTGCCAGCAGAACCCGGGACAGCGCTAATGAAAAACTGTTTTTT.

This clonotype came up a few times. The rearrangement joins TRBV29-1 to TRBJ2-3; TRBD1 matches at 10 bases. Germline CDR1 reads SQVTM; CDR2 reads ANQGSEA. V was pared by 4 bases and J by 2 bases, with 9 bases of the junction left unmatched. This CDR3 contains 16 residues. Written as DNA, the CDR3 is TGCAGCGTTGGACAGGGGGCTGGGGAACCCACAGATACGCAGTATTTT. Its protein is CSVGQGAGEPTDTQYF.

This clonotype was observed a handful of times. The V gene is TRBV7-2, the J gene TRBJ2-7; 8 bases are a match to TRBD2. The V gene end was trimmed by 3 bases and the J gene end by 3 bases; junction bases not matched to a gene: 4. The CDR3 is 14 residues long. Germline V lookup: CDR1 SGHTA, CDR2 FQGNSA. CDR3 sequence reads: CASSFSGANYEQYF. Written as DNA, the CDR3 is TGTGCCAGCAGCTTTAGCGGGGCTAACTACGAGCAGTACTTC.

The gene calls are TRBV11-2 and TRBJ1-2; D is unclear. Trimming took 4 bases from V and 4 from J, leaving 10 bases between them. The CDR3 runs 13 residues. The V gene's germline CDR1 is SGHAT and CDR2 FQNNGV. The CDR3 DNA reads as TGTGCCAGCAGCTCGGGAAGTAGCTATGGCTACACCTTC. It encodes CASSSGSSYGYTF. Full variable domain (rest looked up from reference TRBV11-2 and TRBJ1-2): EAGVAQSPRYKIIEKRQSVAFWCNPISGHATLYWYQQILGQGPKLLIQFQNNGVVDDSQLPKDRFSAERLKGVDSTLKIQPAKLEDSAVYLCASSSGSSYGYTFGSGTRLTVV.

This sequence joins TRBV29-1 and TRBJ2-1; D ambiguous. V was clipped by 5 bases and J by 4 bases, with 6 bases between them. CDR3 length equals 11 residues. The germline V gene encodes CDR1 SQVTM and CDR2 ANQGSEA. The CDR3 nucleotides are TGCAGCGTTACCGGGTACAATGAGCAGTTCTTC. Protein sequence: CSVTGYNEQFF.

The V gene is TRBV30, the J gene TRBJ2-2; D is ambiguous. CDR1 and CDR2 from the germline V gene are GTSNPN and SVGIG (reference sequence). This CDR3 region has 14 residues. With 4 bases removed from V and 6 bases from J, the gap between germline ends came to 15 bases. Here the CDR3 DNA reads TGTGCCTGGAATAGGGCCTTCGCACCCGGGGAGCTGTTTTTT. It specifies CAWNRAFAPGELFF.

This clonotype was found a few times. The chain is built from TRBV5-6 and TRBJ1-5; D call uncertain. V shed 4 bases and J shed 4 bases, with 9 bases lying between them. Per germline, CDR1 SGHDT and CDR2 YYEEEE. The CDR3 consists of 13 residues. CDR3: CASSGGINQPQHF. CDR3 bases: TGTGCCAGCAGCGGTGGGATTAATCAGCCCCAGCATTTT.

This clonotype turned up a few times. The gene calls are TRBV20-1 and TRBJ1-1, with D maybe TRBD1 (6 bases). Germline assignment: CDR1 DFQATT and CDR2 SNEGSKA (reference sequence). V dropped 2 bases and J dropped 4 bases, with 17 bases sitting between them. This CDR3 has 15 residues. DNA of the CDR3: TGCAGTGCTAGATTGGGGGGGCCGAGGTCCACTGAAGCTTTCTTT. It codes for CSARLGGPRSTEAFF.

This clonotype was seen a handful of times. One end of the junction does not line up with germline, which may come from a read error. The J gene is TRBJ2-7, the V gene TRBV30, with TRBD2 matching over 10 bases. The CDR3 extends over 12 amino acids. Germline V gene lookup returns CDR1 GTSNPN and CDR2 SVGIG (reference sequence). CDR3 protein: CAWRSLAGEPYF. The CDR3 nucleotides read TGTGCCTGGAGGAGCCTAGCGGGAGAGCCGTACTTC.

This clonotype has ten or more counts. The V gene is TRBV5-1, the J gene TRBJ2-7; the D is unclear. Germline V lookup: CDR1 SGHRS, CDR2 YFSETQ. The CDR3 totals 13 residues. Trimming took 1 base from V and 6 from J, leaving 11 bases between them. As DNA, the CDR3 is TGCGCCAGCAGCTTGACGGTGTCAGGCGAGCAGTACTTC. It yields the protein CASSLTVSGEQYF.

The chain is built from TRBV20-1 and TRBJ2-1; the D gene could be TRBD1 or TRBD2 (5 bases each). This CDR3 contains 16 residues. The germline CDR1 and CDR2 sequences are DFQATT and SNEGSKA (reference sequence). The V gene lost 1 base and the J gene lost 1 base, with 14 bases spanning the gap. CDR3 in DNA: TGCAGTGCTAGAGGGGGGTCGGGTCTTTCCTACAATGAGCAGTTCTTC. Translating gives CSARGGSGLSYNEQFF.

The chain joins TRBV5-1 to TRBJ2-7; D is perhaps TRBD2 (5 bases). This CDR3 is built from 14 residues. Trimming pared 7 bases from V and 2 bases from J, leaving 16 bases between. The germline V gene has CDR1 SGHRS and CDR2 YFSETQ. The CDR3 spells CASGPGLPTYEQYF. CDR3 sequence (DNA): TGCGCCAGCGGCCCAGGACTCCCAACCTACGAGCAGTACTTC.

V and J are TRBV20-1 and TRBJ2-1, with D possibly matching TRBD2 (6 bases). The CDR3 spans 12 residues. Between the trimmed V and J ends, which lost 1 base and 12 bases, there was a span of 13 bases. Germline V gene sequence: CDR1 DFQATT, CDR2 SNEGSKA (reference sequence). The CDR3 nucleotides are TGCAGTGCTAGAGGGACTACTCGCGGGCAGTTCTTC. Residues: CSARGTTRGQFF.

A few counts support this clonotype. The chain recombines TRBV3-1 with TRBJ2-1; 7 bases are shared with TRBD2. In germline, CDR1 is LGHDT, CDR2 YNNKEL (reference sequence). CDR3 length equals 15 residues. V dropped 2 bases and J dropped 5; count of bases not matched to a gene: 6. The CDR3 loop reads CASSQLRDYNNEQFF. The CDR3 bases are TGTGCCAGCAGCCAACTCCGGGACTACAACAATGAGCAGTTCTTC.

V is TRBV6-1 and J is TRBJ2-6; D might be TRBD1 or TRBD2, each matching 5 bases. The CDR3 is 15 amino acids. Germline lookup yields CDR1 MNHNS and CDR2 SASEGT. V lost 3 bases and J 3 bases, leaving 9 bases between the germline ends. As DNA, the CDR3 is TGTGCCAGCAGTGACCGGGGCGGTGGGGCCAACGTCCTGACTTTC. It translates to CASSDRGGGANVLTF.

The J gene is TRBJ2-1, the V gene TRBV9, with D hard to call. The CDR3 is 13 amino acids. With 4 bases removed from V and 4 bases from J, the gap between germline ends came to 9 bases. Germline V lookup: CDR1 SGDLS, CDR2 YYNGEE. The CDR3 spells CASSLKIYNEQFF. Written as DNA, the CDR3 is TGTGCCAGCAGCCTAAAAATTTACAATGAGCAGTTCTTC.

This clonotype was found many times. The CDR3 protein is CASSPYAWLEKLFF. The CDR3 DNA follows: TGTGCCAGCAGTCCTTATGCATGGTTGGAAAAACTGTTTTTT. This chain joins TRBV12-3 or TRBV12-4 and TRBJ1-4; the D is unclear. The CDR3 totals 14 residues. Trimming stripped 5 bases from V and 8 bases from J, with 15 bases between.

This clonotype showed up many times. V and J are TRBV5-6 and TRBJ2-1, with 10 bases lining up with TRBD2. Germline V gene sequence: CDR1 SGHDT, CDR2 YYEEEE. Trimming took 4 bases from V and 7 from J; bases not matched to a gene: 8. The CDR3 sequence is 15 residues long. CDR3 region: CASSLLAGAQNEQFF. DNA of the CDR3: TGTGCCAGCAGCCTGCTAGCGGGAGCTCAGAATGAGCAGTTCTTC.

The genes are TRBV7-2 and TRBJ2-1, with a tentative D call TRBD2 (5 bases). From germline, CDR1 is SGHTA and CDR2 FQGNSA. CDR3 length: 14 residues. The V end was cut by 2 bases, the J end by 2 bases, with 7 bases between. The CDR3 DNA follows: TGTGCCAGCAGCTTACTACTAGCCTACAATGAGCAGTTCTTC. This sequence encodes CASSLLLAYNEQFF.

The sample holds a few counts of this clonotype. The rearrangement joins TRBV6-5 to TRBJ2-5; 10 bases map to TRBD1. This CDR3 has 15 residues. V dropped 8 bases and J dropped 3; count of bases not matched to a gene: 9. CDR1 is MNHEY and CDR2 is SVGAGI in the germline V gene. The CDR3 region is CASRTFGTGEETQYF. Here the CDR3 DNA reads TGTGCCAGCCGTACTTTCGGGACAGGGGAAGAGACCCAGTACTTC.

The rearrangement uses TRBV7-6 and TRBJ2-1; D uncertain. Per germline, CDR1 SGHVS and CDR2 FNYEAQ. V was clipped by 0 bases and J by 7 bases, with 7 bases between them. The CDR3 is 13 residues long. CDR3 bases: TGTGCCAGCAGCTTAGCTGGGATAAATGAGCAGTTCTTC. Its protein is CASSLAGINEQFF.

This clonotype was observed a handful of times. In nucleotides, the CDR3 is TGCAGTGGGATACCGGGACTAGCGGGGGAAGTACAGTTCTTC. Translating it yields CSGIPGLAGEVQFF. The chain employs TRBV20-1 and TRBJ2-1; TRBD2 matches at 14 bases. CDR1 and CDR2 from the germline V gene are DFQATT and SNEGSKA (reference sequence). V lost 7 bases to trimming and J lost 13 bases; unmatched junction nucleotides: 12. The CDR3 runs 14 residues.

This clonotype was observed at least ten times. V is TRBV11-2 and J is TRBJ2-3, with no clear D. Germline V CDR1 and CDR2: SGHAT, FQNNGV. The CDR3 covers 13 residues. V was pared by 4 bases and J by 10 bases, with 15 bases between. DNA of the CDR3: TGTGCCAGCAGCTCAGAGGCGGAGAGTGCGCAGTATTTT. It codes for CASSSEAESAQYF. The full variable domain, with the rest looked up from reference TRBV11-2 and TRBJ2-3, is EAGVAQSPRYKIIEKRQSVAFWCNPISGHATLYWYQQILGQGPKLLIQFQNNGVVDDSQLPKDRFSAERLKGVDSTLKIQPAKLEDSAVYLCASSSEAESAQYFGPGTRLTVL.

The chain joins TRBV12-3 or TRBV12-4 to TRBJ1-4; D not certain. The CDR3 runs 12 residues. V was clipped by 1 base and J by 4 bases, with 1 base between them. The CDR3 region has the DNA TGTGCCAGCAGTTTAGTTAATGAAAAACTGTTTTTT. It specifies CASSLVNEKLFF.

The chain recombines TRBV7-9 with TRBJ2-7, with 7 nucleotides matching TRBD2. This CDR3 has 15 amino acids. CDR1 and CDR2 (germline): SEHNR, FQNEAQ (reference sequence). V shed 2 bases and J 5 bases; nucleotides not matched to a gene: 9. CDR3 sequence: CASSLFTGGKDEQYF. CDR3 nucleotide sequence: TGTGCCAGCAGCTTATTTACGGGAGGAAAGGACGAGCAGTACTTC. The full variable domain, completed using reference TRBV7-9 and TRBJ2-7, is DTGVSQNPRHKITKRGQNVTFRCDPISEHNRLYWYRQTLGQGPEFLTYFQNEAQLEKSRLLSDRFSAERPKGSFSTLEIQRTEQGDSAMYLCASSLFTGGKDEQYFGPGTRLTVT.

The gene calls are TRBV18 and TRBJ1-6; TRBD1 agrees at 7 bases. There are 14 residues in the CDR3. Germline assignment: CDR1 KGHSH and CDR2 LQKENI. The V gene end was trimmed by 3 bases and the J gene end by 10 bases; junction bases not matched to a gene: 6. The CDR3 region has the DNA TGTGCCAGCTCACCGACAGGGAAGGTATCACCCCTCCACTTT. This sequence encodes CASSPTGKVSPLHF.

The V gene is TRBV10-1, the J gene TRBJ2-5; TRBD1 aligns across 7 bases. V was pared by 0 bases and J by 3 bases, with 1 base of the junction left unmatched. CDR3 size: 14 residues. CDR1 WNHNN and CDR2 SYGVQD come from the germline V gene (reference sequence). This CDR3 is CASSESGTEETQYF. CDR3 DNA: TGCGCCAGCAGTGAGTCAGGGACAGAAGAGACCCAGTACTTC.

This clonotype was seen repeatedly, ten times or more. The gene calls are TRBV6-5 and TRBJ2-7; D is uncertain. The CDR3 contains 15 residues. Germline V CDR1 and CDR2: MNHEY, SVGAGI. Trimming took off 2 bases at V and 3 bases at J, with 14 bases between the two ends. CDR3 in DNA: TGTGCCAGCAGTTACCAACTTGACCCCGACTACGAGCAGTACTTC. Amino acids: CASSYQLDPDYEQYF.